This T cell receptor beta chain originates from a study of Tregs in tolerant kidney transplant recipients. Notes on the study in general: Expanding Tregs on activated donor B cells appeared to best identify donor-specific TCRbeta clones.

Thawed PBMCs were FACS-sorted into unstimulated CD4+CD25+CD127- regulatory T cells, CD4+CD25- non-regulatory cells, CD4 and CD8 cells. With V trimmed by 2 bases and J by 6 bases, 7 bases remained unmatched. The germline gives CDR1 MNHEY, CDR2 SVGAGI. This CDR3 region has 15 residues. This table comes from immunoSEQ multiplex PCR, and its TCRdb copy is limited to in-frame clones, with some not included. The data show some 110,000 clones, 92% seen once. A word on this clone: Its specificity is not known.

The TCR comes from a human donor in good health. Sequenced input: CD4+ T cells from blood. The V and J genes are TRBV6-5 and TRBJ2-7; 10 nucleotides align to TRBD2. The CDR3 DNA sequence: TGTGCCAGCAGTTACAGTCCAGCGGGAGGGAGCGAGCAGTACTTC. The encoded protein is CASSYSPAGGSEQYF.